These 30 T cell receptor beta chains were sequenced from one sample in a study of T cells after yellow fever vaccination. From the 5' RACE reads, TCRdb called clonotypes with MiXCR, one entry per CDR3 protein. The sample holds about 240,000 distinct CDR3 sequences, more than 3.5% seen once. The starting material was PBMCs, obtained 15 days after the yellow fever booster vaccination. All receptors derive from a young man who received the YFV17D yellow fever vaccine.

This clonotype has ten or more counts. The rearrangement joins TRBV5-5 to TRBJ2-5, with D possibly matching TRBD2 (7 bases). Germline V lookup: CDR1 SGHKS, CDR2 YYEKEE (reference sequence). Trimming removed 4 bases at V and 4 bases at J, with 17 bases between. The CDR3 is 15 amino acids. The CDR3 DNA sequence: TGTGCCAGCAGCGTAGCTCTAGGGGGGGGAGAGACCCAGTACTTC. Translating gives CASSVALGGGETQYF.

This clonotype was seen ten or more times. The rearrangement links TRBV20-1 to TRBJ2-1; 9 positions match TRBD2. V dropped 0 bases and J dropped 4; count of bases not matched to a gene: 7. The CDR3 loop spans 16 amino acids. Germline values: CDR1 DFQATT, CDR2 SNEGSKA (reference sequence). In DNA form, the CDR3 reads TGCAGTGCTAGAGATGGAGCGGGGGGTGCTTACAATGAGCAGTTCTTC. This translates into CSARDGAGGAYNEQFF.

This clonotype was observed many times. The chain employs TRBV29-1 and TRBJ1-3; a weak D match, TRBD1 (5 bases). V lost 6 bases to trimming and J lost 3 bases, with 9 bases between them. The germline gives CDR1 SQVTM, CDR2 ANQGSEA. The CDR3 has 12 residues. CDR3 DNA: TGCAGCGTGGGGGTTTTTGGAAACACCATATATTTT. Its translation is CSVGVFGNTIYF. The full variable domain, in which reference TRBV29-1 and TRBJ1-3 provide the parts outside the CDR3, is SAVISQKPSRDICQRGTSLTIQCQVDSQVTMMFWYRQQPGQSLTLIATANQGSEATYESGFVIDKFPISRPNLTFSTLTVSNMSPEDSSIYLCSVGVFGNTIYFGEGSWLTVV.

This clonotype was detected many times. This chain uses TRBV7-9 with TRBJ1-2; D is possibly TRBD1 (5 bases). V was trimmed by 0 bases and J by 8 bases, leaving 10 bases between them. The CDR3 runs to 13 residues. Germline loops: CDR1 SEHNR, CDR2 FQNEAQ (reference sequence). The chain's CDR3 is CASSLAAGRGYTF. The DNA for the CDR3 is TGTGCCAGCAGCTTAGCGGCGGGGCGAGGCTACACCTTC.

CDR3 nucleotide sequence: TGTGCCAGCAGCATCTCGACGGATGGGGCTAATGAAAAACTGTTTTTT. Its translation is CASSISTDGANEKLFF. J is TRBJ1-4 and V is TRBV7-9; D unresolved. The CDR3 loop spans 16 amino acids. Trimming shortened V by 5 bases and J by 3 bases, and 16 bases separated the two germline ends. The germline CDR1 and CDR2 sequences are SEHNR and FQNEAQ (reference sequence).

There are many counts of this clonotype. V and J are TRBV6-5 and TRBJ2-1, with no clear D. Trimming cost V 2 bases and J 2 bases, with 10 bases left between them. Germline values: CDR1 MNHEY, CDR2 SVGAGI. The CDR3 covers 15 residues. The CDR3 protein is CASSYRGRAYNEQFF. Written as DNA, the CDR3 is TGTGCCAGCAGTTACCGCGGCCGGGCCTACAATGAGCAGTTCTTC.

This clonotype was found many times. The chain joins TRBV5-1 to TRBJ2-1, with unresolved D. The CDR3 runs 12 residues. V shed 0 bases and J shed 5 bases, with 3 bases lying between them. Germline CDR1 is SGHRS and CDR2 is YFSETQ. The CDR3 loop is CASSLVNNEQFF. Here the CDR3 DNA reads TGCGCCAGCAGCTTGGTAAACAATGAGCAGTTCTTC. The whole variable domain, filled in from reference TRBV5-1 and TRBJ2-1, reads KAGVTQTPRYLIKTRGQQVTLSCSPISGHRSVSWYQQTPGQGLQFLFEYFSETQRNKGNFPGRFSGRQFSNSRSEMNVSTLELGDSALYLCASSLVNNEQFFGPGTRLTVL.

This clonotype was found a few times. This chain links TRBV5-5 with TRBJ1-2; TRBD1 matches 7 bases. The CDR3 is 14 amino acids. Germline trimming cut 2 bases from V and 4 bases from J; bases unmatched to any gene: 5. The germline V gene encodes CDR1 SGHKS and CDR2 YYEKEE (reference sequence). The CDR3 loop is CASSFGDRPYGYTF. CDR3 nucleotides: TGTGCCAGCAGCTTTGGGGACAGACCCTATGGCTACACCTTC.

The sample holds many counts of this clonotype. DNA for the CDR3: TGCGCCAGCAGCCAGACCGGGACATGGGAGGAGGGCCTCTACGAGCAGTACTTC. Its translation: CASSQTGTWEEGLYEQYF. The chain couples TRBV4-1 to TRBJ2-7; D is tentatively TRBD1 or TRBD2 (6 bases each). Germline V gene data show CDR1 as MGHRA and CDR2 as YSYEKL. Trimming pared 3 bases from V and 3 bases from J, leaving 24 bases between. This CDR3 has 18 residues.

This clonotype was seen at least ten times. The V and J genes are TRBV5-1 and TRBJ1-1; perhaps TRBD1 as D (6 bases). Per germline, CDR1 SGHRS and CDR2 YFSETQ. The CDR3 sequence is 16 residues long. V lost 2 bases and J 1 base, leaving 15 bases between the germline ends. CDR3 sequence reads: CASSFRSGQKNTEAFF. The CDR3 nucleotides are TGCGCCAGCAGCTTTAGATCCGGACAGAAGAACACTGAAGCTTTCTTT.

This clonotype was recorded many times. The J gene is TRBJ1-1, the V gene TRBV4-2; no clear D. The length of the CDR3 is 14 residues. V was trimmed by 6 bases and J by 1 base, leaving 12 bases between them. Germline V gives CDR1 LGHNA, CDR2 YNFKEQ. The CDR3 DNA reads as TGTGCCAGCAGGTCACAAAGAGAGAACACTGAAGCTTTCTTT. This sequence encodes CASRSQRENTEAFF.

This clonotype was recorded many times. V usage is TRBV5-1 and J usage is TRBJ2-1; possible D gene TRBD2, 6 bases. The CDR3 spans 16 residues. CDR1 SGHRS and CDR2 YFSETQ come from the germline V gene. Between the trimmed V and J ends, which lost 0 bases and 4 bases, there was a span of 14 bases. CDR3 protein: CASSLAAGISYNEQFF. CDR3 bases: TGCGCCAGCAGCTTGGCCGCGGGGATCTCATACAATGAGCAGTTCTTC.

This clonotype was observed many times. The chain combines TRBV20-1 with TRBJ2-5; 10 bases line up with TRBD1. Looked up from germline, CDR1 is DFQATT and CDR2 is SNEGSKA (reference sequence). The CDR3 loop spans 16 amino acids. V was clipped by 6 bases and J by 5 bases; unmatched bases: 15. Written as DNA, the CDR3 is TGCAGTGCCAGGACCACCGGGACAGGGGATTTGGAGACCCAGTACTTC. Translation: CSARTTGTGDLETQYF.

This clonotype came up many times. The chain couples TRBV2 to TRBJ2-7, with D unclear. V shed 6 bases and J shed 2 bases, with 5 bases lying between them. Germline V gene lookup returns CDR1 SNHLY and CDR2 FYNNEI. This CDR3 has 11 amino acids. The CDR3 loop reads CASRATYEQYF. As DNA, the CDR3 is TGTGCCAGCAGGGCGACCTACGAGCAGTACTTC.

This clonotype was seen repeatedly, ten times or more. CDR3 in DNA: TGTGCCAGCAGTACAGGGGGGACTGAAAAACTGTTTTTT. Its protein is CASSTGGTEKLFF. V usage is TRBV6-5 and J usage is TRBJ1-4; 8 nucleotides align to TRBD1. The CDR3 is 13 amino acids. Germline CDR1 and CDR2: MNHEY and SVGAGI. Unmatched junction bases numbered 3, after V lost 5 bases and J lost 7 bases.

A few counts support this clonotype. This sequence joins TRBV19 and TRBJ1-5; no firm D call. From germline, CDR1 is LNHDA and CDR2 SQIVND (reference sequence). The CDR3 spans 15 residues. The V end lost 3 bases, the J end lost 5 bases, and 14 bases lay between the germline ends. CDR3 DNA sequence: TGTGCCAGTAGTATGAAGGGCCGTGGGGATCAGCCCCAGCATTTT. It codes for CASSMKGRGDQPQHF.

V is TRBV7-2 and J is TRBJ2-3; TRBD2 matches 8 bases. Trimming removed 3 bases from V and 6 bases from J; junction bases left unmatched: 8. The CDR3 contains 15 residues. Per the germline V gene, CDR1 is SGHTA and CDR2 is FQGNSA. The CDR3 loop reads CASSFTSGGPDTQYF. CDR3 sequence (DNA): TGTGCCAGCAGCTTTACTAGCGGCGGGCCGGATACGCAGTATTTT. The variable domain in full, with the rest retrieved from reference TRBV7-2 and TRBJ2-3, is GAGVSQSPSNKVTEKGKDVELRCDPISGHTALYWYRQSLGQGLEFLIYFQGNSAPDKSGLPSDRFSAERTGGSVSTLTIQRTQQEDSAVYLCASSFTSGGPDTQYFGPGTRLTVL.

This clonotype appeared many times. J is TRBJ2-5 and V is TRBV7-2; 12 nucleotides line up with TRBD2. The CDR3 is made up of 17 amino acids. Germline values: CDR1 SGHTA, CDR2 FQGNSA. V was clipped by 3 bases and J by 1 base; unmatched bases: 6. CDR3 in amino acids: CASSLASGGAGQETQYF. The CDR3 DNA follows: TGTGCCAGCAGCTTGGCTAGCGGGGGGGCCGGCCAAGAGACCCAGTACTTC.

In this sample, this clonotype turned up many times. The CDR3 DNA is TGTGCCAGCAGCATTACAGGACAGGGCTACGAGCAGTACTTC. Its protein is CASSITGQGYEQYF. The genes are TRBV7-8 and TRBJ2-7, with TRBD1 identical over 8 bases. The CDR3 loop spans 14 amino acids. V shed 5 bases and J 3 bases; nucleotides not matched to a gene: 6. Germline lookup yields CDR1 SGHVS and CDR2 FQNEAQ.

This clonotype was observed at least ten times. The V and J genes are TRBV6-5 and TRBJ2-1, with D possibly TRBD2 on 5 matching bases. This CDR3 has 15 residues. V was clipped by 4 bases and J by 4 bases, with 14 bases between them. Looked up from germline, CDR1 is MNHEY and CDR2 is SVGAGI. The CDR3 nucleotides read TGTGCCAGCAGTTTGCCGGGGTTCTCGTACAATGAGCAGTTCTTC. It translates to CASSLPGFSYNEQFF.

This clonotype was detected ten times or more. The chain links TRBV6-5 to TRBJ1-2; no clear D. The germline gives CDR1 MNHEY, CDR2 SVGAGI. Trimming cost V 0 bases and J 4 bases, with 6 bases left between them. This CDR3 comprises 13 residues. The CDR3 sequence is CASSYSDIYGYTF. The CDR3 DNA follows: TGTGCCAGCAGTTACTCAGATATCTATGGCTACACCTTC.

This clonotype has ten or more counts. V usage is TRBV15 and J usage is TRBJ2-1; 8 positions agree with TRBD1. The CDR3 loop spans 14 amino acids. Trimming took 5 bases from V and 6 from J; bases not matched to a gene: 6. CDR1 and CDR2 (germline): LNHNV, YYDKDF (reference sequence). Written as DNA, the CDR3 is TGTGCCACCAGCGTGTGGGACAGGTTCAATGAGCAGTTCTTC. Encoded protein: CATSVWDRFNEQFF.

This clonotype was observed at least ten times. This chain links TRBV24-1 with TRBJ2-3; TRBD2 matches 9 bases. This CDR3 comprises 15 residues. CDR1 and CDR2 from the germline V gene are KGHDR and SFDVKD. The V segment lost 4 bases and the J segment 1 base; nucleotides outside the gene matches: 2. CDR3: CATSDVAGGTDTQYF. In nucleotides, the CDR3 is TGTGCCACCAGTGACGTAGCGGGGGGCACAGATACGCAGTATTTT.

This clonotype was seen many times. The rearrangement uses TRBV7-2 and TRBJ1-6; D is undetermined. Germline V gene lookup returns CDR1 SGHTA and CDR2 FQGNSA. CDR3 length equals 15 residues. Trimming removed 3 bases from V and 9 bases from J, with 15 bases in between. The CDR3 sequence is CASSLGSVVVSPLHF. CDR3 nucleotides: TGTGCCAGCAGCTTGGGGTCAGTAGTAGTTTCACCCCTCCACTTT.

This clonotype was observed at least ten times. The gene calls are TRBV5-1 and TRBJ1-2; the match to TRBD1 covers 10 bases. Germline CDR1 reads SGHRS; CDR2 reads YFSETQ. The CDR3 is 15 residues long. V lost 4 bases and J lost 2; bases outside the gene matches: 5. CDR3 nucleotide sequence: TGCGCCAGCAGCAGAGACAGGGGGCAGAACTATGGCTACACCTTC. Amino acids: CASSRDRGQNYGYTF.

This clonotype was seen repeatedly, ten times or more. The rearrangement links TRBV7-2 to TRBJ2-7, with D perhaps given as TRBD1 or TRBD2 (6 bases each). The CDR3 has 15 residues. Germline CDR1 SGHTA, CDR2 FQGNSA. V dropped 2 bases and J dropped 2 bases, with 13 bases sitting between them. CDR3: CASSLRRDIAYEQYF. The CDR3, as DNA: TGTGCCAGCAGCTTAAGGCGGGACATTGCCTACGAGCAGTACTTC. Full variable domain (outside the CDR3, taken from reference TRBV7-2 and TRBJ2-7): GAGVSQSPSNKVTEKGKDVELRCDPISGHTALYWYRQSLGQGLEFLIYFQGNSAPDKSGLPSDRFSAERTGGSVSTLTIQRTQQEDSAVYLCASSLRRDIAYEQYFGPGTRLTVT.

This clonotype appeared many times. This chain joins TRBV20-1 and TRBJ1-1; D is unresolved. V was pared by 5 bases and J by 1 base, with 8 bases between. This CDR3 has 12 residues. Germline assignment: CDR1 DFQATT and CDR2 SNEGSKA (reference sequence). The CDR3 is CSASGTNTEAFF. DNA of the CDR3: TGCAGTGCTTCTGGCACGAACACTGAAGCTTTCTTT.

This clonotype was counted many times. The chain combines TRBV4-2 with TRBJ1-2, with TRBD1 as a possible D gene (6 bases). Per germline, CDR1 LGHNA and CDR2 YNFKEQ. Trimming took off 0 bases at V and 0 bases at J, with 20 bases between the two ends. The CDR3 contains 19 residues. The CDR3 DNA reads TGTGCCAGCAGCCAAGACAGGGGAGGTTCTCGACCAACTAACTATGGCTACACCTTC. It specifies CASSQDRGGSRPTNYGYTF.

This clonotype was seen at least ten times. The gene calls are TRBV12-3 or TRBV12-4 and TRBJ2-5, with 7 bases lining up with TRBD2. The V and J ends lost 5 bases and 4 bases, in that order; junction bases with no gene match: 4. The CDR3 has 13 residues. For the CDR3, the DNA is TGTGCCAGCAGTGGCACTAGCGCAGAGACCCAGTACTTC. This encodes CASSGTSAETQYF.

The chain has TRBV25-1 and TRBJ1-5; 8 bases are shared with TRBD1. Germline V gene data show CDR1 as MGHDK and CDR2 as SYGVNS. This CDR3 is built from 14 residues. Losses at the gene ends were 7 bases for V and 0 bases for J; bases not matched to a gene: 2. CDR3 protein: CASKGQGSNQPQHF. Here the CDR3 DNA reads TGTGCCAGCAAAGGACAGGGTAGCAATCAGCCCCAGCATTTT.